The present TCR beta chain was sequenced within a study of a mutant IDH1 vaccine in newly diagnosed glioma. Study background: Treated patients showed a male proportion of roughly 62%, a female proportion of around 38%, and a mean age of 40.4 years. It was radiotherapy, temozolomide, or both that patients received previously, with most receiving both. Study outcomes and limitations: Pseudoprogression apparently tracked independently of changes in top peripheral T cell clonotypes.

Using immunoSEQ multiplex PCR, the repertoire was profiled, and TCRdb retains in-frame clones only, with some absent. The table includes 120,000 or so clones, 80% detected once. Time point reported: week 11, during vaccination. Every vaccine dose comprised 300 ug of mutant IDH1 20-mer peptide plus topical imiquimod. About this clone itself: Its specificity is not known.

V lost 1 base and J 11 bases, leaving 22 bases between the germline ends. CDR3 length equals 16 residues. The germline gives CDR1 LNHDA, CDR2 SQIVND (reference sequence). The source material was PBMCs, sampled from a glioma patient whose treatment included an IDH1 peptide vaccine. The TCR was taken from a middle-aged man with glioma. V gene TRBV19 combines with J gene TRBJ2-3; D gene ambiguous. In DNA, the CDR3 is TGTGCCAGTAGTATAGGTACGGGCTCTCTTCTTGGCGGGCAGTATTTT. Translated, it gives CASSIGTGSLLGGQYF.